This T cell receptor (beta chain) was identified in a study of blood T cell repertoires in COVID-19. J was trimmed by 4 bases and V by 3 bases; bases with no gene match: 2. CDR3 length equals 14 residues. From germline, CDR1 is LGHDT and CDR2 YNNKEL (reference sequence). The protocol was immunoSEQ multiplex PCR, while the TCRdb copy is restricted to in-frame clones and leaves out a portion. Among around 200,000 clones, about 87% were seen once, and the ten largest hold approximately 6%. The material sequenced was peripheral blood. This TCR was recovered from a man in his 60s who had recovered from COVID-19. V gene TRBV3-1 (or the pseudogene TRBV3-2) combines with J gene TRBJ2-7, with 11 bases lining up with TRBD2. In nucleotides, the CDR3 is TGTGCCAGCAGCCACTGGACTAGCGGGTACGAGCAGTACTTC. Protein: CASSHWTSGYEQYF.